The sequence of this T cell receptor (beta chain) was determined in a study of neurological immune-mediated disorders. Template-switch 5'RACE cDNA synthesis added a 10-nucleotide unique molecular identifier. Over 190 million TCR-beta sequences from 15-18 subjects came from every sequencing run. TCRdb recomputed calls from the 5' RACE reads with MiXCR, one row per CDR3 protein. The sample shows some 42,000 distinct CDR3 sequences, 11% of them seen only once. This clonotype was seen at least ten times. The cells used in sorted libraries, CD4+ or CD8+ T cells, numbered about a million. Germline V CDR1 and CDR2: SQVTM, ANQGSEA. CDR3 size: 15 residues. V trimming: 4 bases; J trimming: 1 base; junction bases outside the gene matches: 6.

The origin of this receptor is a woman in her twenties or thirties with HTLV-1-associated myelopathy (HAM/TSP). This rearrangement joins TRBV29-1 to TRBJ2-3; 9 bases agree with TRBD2. The material sequenced was CD4+ T cells from blood. In DNA, the CDR3 is TGCAGCGTTGGACTAGCGGTTTCTCGCACAGATACGCAGTATTTT. This encodes CSVGLAVSRTDTQYF.